A single T cell receptor beta chain is shown here with its context. Its antigen has not been determined. There are no base qualities to consult, and no much larger clone falls within one base. This entry belongs to a study of shared clonotypes between healthy human individuals (dated by TCRdb to about 2020). Study-level background: The cohort comprised a couple of women and a few men aged 18 to 49 years. Libraries were prepared and TCR repertoires were sequenced by different laboratories using diverse techniques, in order to increase sequencing depth and limit assay-specific biases. Each donor's leukapheresis produced roughly between about 0.8 and 10 billion PBMCs. Per donor, three plates each were used for CD4 naive and CD4 memory, two for CD8 naive, and one for CD8 memory. To estimate repertoire size and how much clonotypes are shared between individuals, the study performed deep sequencing of blood TCR repertoires from 4 to 6 healthy adults.

Using the deep immunoSEQ assay, multiplex PCR amplified TCR CDR3 regions from genomic DNA. Genomic DNA extracted from each cell subset was distributed evenly over all wells of several immunoSEQ 96-well plates, and each plate served as one replicate. Each replicate PCR for sorted subsets received about 210 ng genomic DNA, equal to tens of thousands of T cell genomes. The purified libraries were quantified using a Qubit 3.0 fluorometer, sized with a Bioanalyzer 2100, and then quantified again using the KAPA Library Quantification kit. Each immunoSEQ 96-well plate was sequenced on its own single-read 150-cycle Illumina NextSeq 550 flow cell. On the study's bioinformatics: Because the immunoSEQ output included only junctional sequences and no quality scores, the filtering could not be the same as the filtering used for full-length reads. Sequences were annotated with PyIR, a Python wrapper for IgBLAST v1.9, using IMGT germline references to assign V/J genes and CDR3. Reads with weak V/J assignments (E-value above 1e-6), missing CDR3, stop codons, out-of-frame junctions, or ambiguous translated residues were removed. V3J clonotypes were defined as sequences sharing the same inferred V gene, J gene, and CDR3 amino acid sequence. To compute the percentage overlap between repertoires, the number of shared unique clonotypes was divided by the size of the smaller repertoire. Three approaches were used to assess repertoire richness: RTK rarefaction, the Chao1 estimator, and Recon v2.1 estimates of unobserved clonotypes. Generation probabilities for all TCRbeta clonotypes obtained by the gDNA method from a handful of donors were computed using OLGA. TCRdb obtained this table from immuneACCESS and retained in-frame rearrangements with V and J assigned. These tables miss some clones; where compared with another copy, unresolved V genes account for less than half of the shortfall, and the remainder is unexplained. V and J calls and clone size are those listed in that table; D and trimming were worked out from the DNA. For this sample there are 2 million to 2.5 million clones; more than 90% appear just once. Around 0.13% of the sample is held by the ten biggest clonotypes.

V is shortened by 7 bases, J by 3 bases, and the region joining them spans 12 bases. CDR1 and CDR2, per the germline V gene, are SNHLY and FYNNEI. The CDR3 runs 13 residues from the cysteine to the phenylalanine. The DNA shown is the 39-base CDR3, in frame from base 1. Healthy HIV-negative adults with no recently reported acute infections or vaccinations were included as donors. Every donor was a Caucasian adult living in Nashville, Tennessee, USA. CD4+ T cells were enriched by magnetic negative selection; naive cells were then positively selected on CD45RA, and the negative fraction formed the memory subset. Blood was collected by leukapheresis, and PBMCs were isolated by Ficoll-Histopaque density gradient centrifugation and then cryopreserved in liquid nitrogen vapor phase. Analytical flow cytometry was used to check the purity and quantity of each magnetically sorted T cell population. Genomic DNA was isolated from every sorted fraction and measured by UV absorbance on a Nanodrop 2000c.

Overall results and qualifications from the work: Only blood was sampled, and tissue TCR repertoires likely differ from those in blood. The small number of donors limited the genetic and exposure-history diversity represented. Pairwise subsampling indicated that sequencing depth was expected to affect the degree of clonotype sharing among donors. Higher generation probabilities were observed for clonotypes shared by all four sorted-subset donors than for non-shared clonotypes. Sharing across four donors was observed for roughly 5.4% of naive CD4, 3% to 3.5% of naive CD8, 2% to 2.5% of memory CD4, and about 0.4% of memory CD8 clonotypes. Even with the large sequencing depth, rarefaction of the sorted-subset datasets indicated that sequencing was incomplete. Estimated clonotype richness was generally larger for naive than for memory subsets.

The sample comprised naive CD4+ T cells sorted from blood. The cell subset or site label corresponds to: CD45RA+ positively selected. The chain employs TRBV2 and TRBJ1-2, with TRBD1 tentatively as D gene (5 bases match). The TCR was taken from a man aged 18 to 29 in good health. The CDR3 sequence is CASILGVYYGYTF. Read as DNA, the sequence is TGTGCCAGCATATTGGGGGTTTACTATGGCTACACCTTC. Outside the CDR3, residues come from the reference TRBV2 and TRBJ1-2 proteins, so the full variable domain is: EPEVTQTPSHQVTQMGQEVILRCVPISNHLYFYWYRQILGQKVEFLVSFYNNEISEKSEIFDDQFSVERPDGSNFTLKIRSTKLEDSAMYFCASILGVYYGYTFGSGTRLTVV.